This T cell receptor (beta chain) is drawn from a study of blood T cell repertoires in COVID-19. Across the whole study: Sites in the United States, Italy and Spain provided acute and convalescent COVID-19 samples. T cells, B-cell-depleted T cells, or PBMCs provided the cDNA or gDNA that served as material.

The age range of participants was about 18 to 95 years, with residence in about two dozen US areas. Donors in Cohort 3 counted as recovered after two negative PCRs, clearance, or symptom resolution. Only in-frame clones appear in the TCRdb table, and some are missing; sequencing was by immunoSEQ multiplex PCR. The profile shows about 270,000 clones, approximately 90% of them singletons. Germline V gene data show CDR1 as KGHSH and CDR2 as LQKENI. This CDR3 region has 14 residues. V lost 0 bases and J 4 bases, leaving 9 bases between the germline ends. Sequenced: PBMCs or T cells enriched from blood (not recorded which). This TCR came from a woman younger than 35 who had recovered from COVID-19. The chain is built from TRBV18 and TRBJ2-5; tentative D call: TRBD2 (6 bases). DNA for the CDR3: TGTGCCAGCTCACCACCGGGGGGAGGAGAGACCCAGTACTTC. Protein: CASSPPGGGETQYF.